This T cell receptor beta chain was identified in a study of regulatory T cells in long-lasting Graves disease. Specified time point: persistent/refractory GD, antithyroid drugs over 5 years with positive TRAb. Scientists built the TCR library using RNA that was extracted from PBMCs. CDR3 length: 13 residues. Both iRepertoire HTBI primers and Arm-PCR of CDR3 regions were used to build the TCR beta libraries. TCRdb re-analysed the multiplex PCR reads in MiXCR, keeping a single row per CDR3 protein. This table has about 460,000 distinct CDR3 sequences, roughly 23% appearing once. In this sample, this clonotype turned up many times. Its antigen is not identified. The junction departs from the called germline gene at one end, perhaps through a read error. Regarding the study as a whole: TRBV28, TRBJ1-2 and TRBJ2-5 emerged as the favored segments in persistent disease.

V is TRBV12-3 or TRBV12-4 and J is TRBJ1-1, with D tentatively TRBD1 (6 bases). The sequences come from peripheral blood mononuclear cells (PBMCs), collected when the disease was refractory, from a patient treated with antithyroid drugs. The receptor comes from a female donor with Graves disease. The CDR3 DNA sequence: TGTGCCAGCAGCCGACAGGAGAACTCTGAAGCTTTCTTT. It yields the protein CASSRQENSEAFF.